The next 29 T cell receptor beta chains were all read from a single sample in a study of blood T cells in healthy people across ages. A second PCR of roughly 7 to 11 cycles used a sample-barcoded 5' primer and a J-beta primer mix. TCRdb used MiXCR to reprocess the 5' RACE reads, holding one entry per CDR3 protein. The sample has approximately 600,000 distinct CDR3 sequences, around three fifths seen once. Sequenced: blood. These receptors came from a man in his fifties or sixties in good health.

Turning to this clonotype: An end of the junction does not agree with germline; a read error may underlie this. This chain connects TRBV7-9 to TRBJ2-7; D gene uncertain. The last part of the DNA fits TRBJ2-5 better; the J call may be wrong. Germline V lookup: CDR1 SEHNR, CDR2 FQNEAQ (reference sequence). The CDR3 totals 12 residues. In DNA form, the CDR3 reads TGTGCCGGCAGCTTACTGAGGGAGACCCAGTACTTC. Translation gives CAGSLLRETQYF.

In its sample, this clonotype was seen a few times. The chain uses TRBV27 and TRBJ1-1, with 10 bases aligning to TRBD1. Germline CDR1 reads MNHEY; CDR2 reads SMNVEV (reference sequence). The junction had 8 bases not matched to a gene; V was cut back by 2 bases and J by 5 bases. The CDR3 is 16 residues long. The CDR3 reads CASSLKPGQGLTEAFF. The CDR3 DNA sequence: TGTGCCAGCAGTTTAAAACCGGGACAGGGGTTGACTGAAGCTTTCTTT.

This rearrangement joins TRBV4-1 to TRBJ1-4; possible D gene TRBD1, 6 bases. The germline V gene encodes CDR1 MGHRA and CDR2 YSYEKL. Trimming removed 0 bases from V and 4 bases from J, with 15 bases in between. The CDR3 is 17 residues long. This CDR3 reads CASSQDSGARGNEKLFF. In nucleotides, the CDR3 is TGCGCCAGCAGCCAAGATTCAGGGGCGAGGGGTAATGAAAAACTGTTTTTT.

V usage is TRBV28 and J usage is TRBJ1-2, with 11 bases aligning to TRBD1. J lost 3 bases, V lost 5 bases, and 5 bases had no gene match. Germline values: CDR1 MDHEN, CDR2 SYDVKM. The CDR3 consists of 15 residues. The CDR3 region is CASSPTGQGDYGYTF. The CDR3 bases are TGTGCCAGCAGTCCAACGGGACAGGGGGACTATGGCTACACCTTC.

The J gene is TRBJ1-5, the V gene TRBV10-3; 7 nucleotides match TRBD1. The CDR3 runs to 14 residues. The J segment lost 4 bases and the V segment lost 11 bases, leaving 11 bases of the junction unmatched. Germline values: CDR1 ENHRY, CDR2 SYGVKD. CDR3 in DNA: TGTGCCGGAGGAGGGGGCGGACATAATCAGCCCCAGCATTTT. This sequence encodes CAGGGGGHNQPQHF.

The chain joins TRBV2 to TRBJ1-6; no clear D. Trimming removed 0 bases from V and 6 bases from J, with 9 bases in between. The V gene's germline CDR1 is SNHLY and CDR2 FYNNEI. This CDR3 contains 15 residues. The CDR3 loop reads CASSEARQRNSPLHF. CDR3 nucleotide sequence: TGTGCCAGCAGTGAAGCGAGGCAACGTAATTCACCCCTCCACTTT.

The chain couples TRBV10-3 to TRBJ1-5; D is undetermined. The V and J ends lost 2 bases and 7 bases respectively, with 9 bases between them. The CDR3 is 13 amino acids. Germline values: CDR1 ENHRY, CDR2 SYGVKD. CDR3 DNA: TGTGCCATCAGTGAGGGGGAGGACCAGCCCCAGCATTTT. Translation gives CAISEGEDQPQHF.

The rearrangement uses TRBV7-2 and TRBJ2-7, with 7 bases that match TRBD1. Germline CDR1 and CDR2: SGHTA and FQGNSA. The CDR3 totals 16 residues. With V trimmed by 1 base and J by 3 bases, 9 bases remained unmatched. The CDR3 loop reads CTSSLVGGQAHYEQYF. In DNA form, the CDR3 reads TGTACCAGCAGCTTAGTAGGAGGACAGGCCCACTACGAGCAGTACTTC.

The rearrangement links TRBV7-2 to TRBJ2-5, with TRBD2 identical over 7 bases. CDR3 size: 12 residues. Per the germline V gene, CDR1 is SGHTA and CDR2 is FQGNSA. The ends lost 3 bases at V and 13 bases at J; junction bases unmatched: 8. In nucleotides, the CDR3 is TGTGCCAGCAGCTTTGGTTGGGGGGGGGTGTACTTC. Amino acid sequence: CASSFGWGGVYF.

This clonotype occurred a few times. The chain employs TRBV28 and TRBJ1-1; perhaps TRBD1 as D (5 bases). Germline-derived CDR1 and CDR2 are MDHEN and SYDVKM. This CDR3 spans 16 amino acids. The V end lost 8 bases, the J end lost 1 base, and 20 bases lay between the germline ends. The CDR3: CASRKFSWGRNTEAFF. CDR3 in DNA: TGTGCCAGCCGAAAGTTTTCGTGGGGACGGAACACTGAAGCTTTCTTT.

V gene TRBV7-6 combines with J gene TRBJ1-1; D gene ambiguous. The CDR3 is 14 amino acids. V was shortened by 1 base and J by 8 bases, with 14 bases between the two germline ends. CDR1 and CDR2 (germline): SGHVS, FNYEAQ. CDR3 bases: TGTGCCAGCAGCTTAGGACGCGCAGGTCGAGAAGCTTTCTTT. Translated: CASSLGRAGREAFF. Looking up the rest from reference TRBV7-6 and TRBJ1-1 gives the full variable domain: GAGVSQSPRYKVTKRGQDVALRCDPISGHVSLYWYRQALGQGPEFLTYFNYEAQQDKSGLPNDRFSAERPEGSISTLTIQRTEQRDSAMYRCASSLGRAGREAFFGQGTRLTVV.

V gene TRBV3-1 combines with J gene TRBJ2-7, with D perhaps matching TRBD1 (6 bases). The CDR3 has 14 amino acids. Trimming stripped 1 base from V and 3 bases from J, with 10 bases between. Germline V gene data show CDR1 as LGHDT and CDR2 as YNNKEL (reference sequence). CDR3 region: CASSQAGANYEQYF. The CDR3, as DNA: TGTGCCAGCAGCCAAGCAGGGGCCAACTACGAGCAGTACTTC.

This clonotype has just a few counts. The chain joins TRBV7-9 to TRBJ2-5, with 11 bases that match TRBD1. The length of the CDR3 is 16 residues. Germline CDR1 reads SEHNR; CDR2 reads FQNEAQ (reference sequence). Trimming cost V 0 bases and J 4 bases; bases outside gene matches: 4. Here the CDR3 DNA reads TGTGCCAGCAGCTTAGCGGAAGGACAGGGGGCAGAGACCCAGTACTTC. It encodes CASSLAEGQGAETQYF.

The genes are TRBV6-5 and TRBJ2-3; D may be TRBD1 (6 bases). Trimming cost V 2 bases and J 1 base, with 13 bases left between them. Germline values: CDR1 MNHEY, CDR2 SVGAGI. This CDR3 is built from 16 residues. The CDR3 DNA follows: TGTGCCAGCAGTTACATCAGGGGCCGGCGCACAGATACGCAGTATTTT. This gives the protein CASSYIRGRRTDTQYF.

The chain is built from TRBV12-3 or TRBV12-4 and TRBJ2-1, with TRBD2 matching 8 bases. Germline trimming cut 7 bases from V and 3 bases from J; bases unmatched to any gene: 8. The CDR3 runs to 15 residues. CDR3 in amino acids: CASIPRGGRYNEQFF. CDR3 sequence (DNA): TGTGCCAGCATCCCCCGGGGGGGCCGCTACAATGAGCAGTTCTTC.

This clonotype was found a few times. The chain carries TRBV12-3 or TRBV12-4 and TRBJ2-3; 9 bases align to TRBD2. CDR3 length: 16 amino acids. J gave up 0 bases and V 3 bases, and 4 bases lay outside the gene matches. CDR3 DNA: TGTGCCAGCAGTTTCTCCCTAGCGGGGAGCACAGATACGCAGTATTTT. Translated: CASSFSLAGSTDTQYF.

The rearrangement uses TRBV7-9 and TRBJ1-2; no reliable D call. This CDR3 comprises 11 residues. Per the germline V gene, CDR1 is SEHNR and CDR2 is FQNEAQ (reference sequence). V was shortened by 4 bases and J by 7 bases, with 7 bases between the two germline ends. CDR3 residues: CASSSFGGYTF. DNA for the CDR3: TGTGCCAGCAGCTCTTTCGGTGGCTACACCTTC.

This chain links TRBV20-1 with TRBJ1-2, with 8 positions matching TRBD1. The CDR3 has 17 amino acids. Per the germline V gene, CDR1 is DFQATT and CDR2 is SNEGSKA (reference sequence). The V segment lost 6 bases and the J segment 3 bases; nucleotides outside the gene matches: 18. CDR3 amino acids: CSARGPPTSGAYYGYTF. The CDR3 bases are TGCAGTGCCAGGGGGCCCCCGACGTCGGGGGCTTACTATGGCTACACCTTC.

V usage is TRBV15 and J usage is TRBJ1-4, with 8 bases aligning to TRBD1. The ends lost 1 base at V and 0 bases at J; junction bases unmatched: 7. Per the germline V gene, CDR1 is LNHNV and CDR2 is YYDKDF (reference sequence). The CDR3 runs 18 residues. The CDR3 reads CATSRAGQDRATNEKLFF. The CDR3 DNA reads TGTGCCACCAGCAGAGCGGGACAGGACCGTGCAACTAATGAAAAACTGTTTTTT.

The CDR3 here is CASGYGIPPETQYF. In nucleotides, the CDR3 is TGCGCCAGCGGCTACGGTATCCCCCCGGAGACCCAGTACTTC. The chain joins TRBV5-1 to TRBJ2-7, with D uncertain. The J call is in doubt because the DNA end fits TRBJ2-5 better. The CDR3 runs to 14 residues. Germline V gene sequence: CDR1 SGHRS, CDR2 YFSETQ.

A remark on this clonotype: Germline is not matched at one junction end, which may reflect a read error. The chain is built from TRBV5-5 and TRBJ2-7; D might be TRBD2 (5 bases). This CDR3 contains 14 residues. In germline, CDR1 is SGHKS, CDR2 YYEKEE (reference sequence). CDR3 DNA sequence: TGTGTCAGCAGCTTGTGGGAGCAAGCCTACGAGCAGTACTTC. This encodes CVSSLWEQAYEQYF.

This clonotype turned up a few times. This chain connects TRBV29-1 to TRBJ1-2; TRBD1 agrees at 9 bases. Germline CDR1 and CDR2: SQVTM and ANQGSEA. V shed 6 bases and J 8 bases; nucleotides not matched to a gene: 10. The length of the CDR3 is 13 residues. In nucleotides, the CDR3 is TGCAGCGTGGGGGGGACAGGGCAAGGGGGCTACACCTTC. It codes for CSVGGTGQGGYTF.

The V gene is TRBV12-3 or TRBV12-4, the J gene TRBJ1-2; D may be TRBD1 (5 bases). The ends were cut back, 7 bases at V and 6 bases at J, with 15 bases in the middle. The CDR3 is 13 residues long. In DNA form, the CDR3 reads TGTGCCAGCAATCGGGGGTTTGGAGATGGCTACACCTTC. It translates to CASNRGFGDGYTF.

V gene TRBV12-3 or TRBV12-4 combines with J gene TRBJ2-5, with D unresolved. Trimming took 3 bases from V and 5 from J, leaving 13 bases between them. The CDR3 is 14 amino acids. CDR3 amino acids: CASSLMDDGETQYF. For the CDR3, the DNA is TGTGCCAGCAGTTTGATGGACGACGGGGAGACCCAGTACTTC.

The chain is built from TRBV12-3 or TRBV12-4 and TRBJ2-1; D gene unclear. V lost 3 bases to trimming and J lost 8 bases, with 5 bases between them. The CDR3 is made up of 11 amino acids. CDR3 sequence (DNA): TGTGCCAGCAGTTTTGTGGATGAGCAGTTCTTC. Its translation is CASSFVDEQFF.

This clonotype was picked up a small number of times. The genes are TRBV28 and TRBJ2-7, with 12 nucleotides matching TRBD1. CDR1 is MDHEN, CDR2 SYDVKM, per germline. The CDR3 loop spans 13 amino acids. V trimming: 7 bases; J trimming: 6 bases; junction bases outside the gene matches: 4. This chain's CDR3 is CASTGQGASEQYF. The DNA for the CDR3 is TGTGCCAGCACGGGACAGGGGGCCTCCGAGCAGTACTTC.

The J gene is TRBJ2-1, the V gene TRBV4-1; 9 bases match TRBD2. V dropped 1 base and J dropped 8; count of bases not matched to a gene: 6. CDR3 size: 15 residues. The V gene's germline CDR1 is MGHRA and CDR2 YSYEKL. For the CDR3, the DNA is TGCGCCAGCAGCCAAGTGGGACTAGCTGAAGATGAGCAGTTCTTC. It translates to CASSQVGLAEDEQFF.

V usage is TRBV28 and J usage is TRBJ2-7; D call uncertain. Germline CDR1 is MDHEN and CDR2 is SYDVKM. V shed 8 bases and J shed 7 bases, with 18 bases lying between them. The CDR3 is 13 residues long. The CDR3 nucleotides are TGTGCCAGCGGGTCCCATCCCTCCTCGGAGCAGTACTTC. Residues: CASGSHPSSEQYF. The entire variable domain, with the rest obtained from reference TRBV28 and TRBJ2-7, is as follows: DVKVTQSSRYLVKRTGEKVFLECVQDMDHENMFWYRQDPGLGLRLIYFSYDVKMKEKGDIPEGYSVSREKKERFSLILESASTNQTSMYLCASGSHPSSEQYFGPGTRLTVT.

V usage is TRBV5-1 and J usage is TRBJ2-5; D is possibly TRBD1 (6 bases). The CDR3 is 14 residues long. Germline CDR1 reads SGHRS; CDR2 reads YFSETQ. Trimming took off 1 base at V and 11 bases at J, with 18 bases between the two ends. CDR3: CASSLQGIGDEQYF. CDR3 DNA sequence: TGCGCCAGCAGCTTGCAGGGGATAGGCGATGAGCAGTACTTC.